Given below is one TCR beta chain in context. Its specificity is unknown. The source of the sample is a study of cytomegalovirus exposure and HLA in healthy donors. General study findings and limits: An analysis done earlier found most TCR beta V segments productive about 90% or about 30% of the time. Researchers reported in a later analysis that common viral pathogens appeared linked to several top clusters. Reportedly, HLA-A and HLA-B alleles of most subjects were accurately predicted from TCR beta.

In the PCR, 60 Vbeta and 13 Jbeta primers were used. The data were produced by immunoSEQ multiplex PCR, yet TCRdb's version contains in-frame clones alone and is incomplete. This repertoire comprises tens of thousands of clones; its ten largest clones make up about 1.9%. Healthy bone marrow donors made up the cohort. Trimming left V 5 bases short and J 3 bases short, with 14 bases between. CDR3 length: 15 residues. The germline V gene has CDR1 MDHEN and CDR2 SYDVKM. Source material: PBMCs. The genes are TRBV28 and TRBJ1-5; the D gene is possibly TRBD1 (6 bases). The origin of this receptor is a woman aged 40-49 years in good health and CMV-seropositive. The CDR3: CASSPTGSFNQPQHF. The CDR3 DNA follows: TGTGCCAGCAGTCCAACAGGGTCCTTCAATCAGCCCCAGCATTTT. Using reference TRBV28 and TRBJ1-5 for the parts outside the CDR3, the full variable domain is DVKVTQSSRYLVKRTGEKVFLECVQDMDHENMFWYRQDPGLGLRLIYFSYDVKMKEKGDIPEGYSVSREKKERFSLILESASTNQTSMYLCASSPTGSFNQPQHFGDGTRLSIL.